Listed here are 18 T cell receptor beta chains from one sample, sequenced in a study of blood T cell repertoires in COVID-19. Method: immunoSEQ multiplex PCR; TCRdb's copy keeps in-frame clones and lacks some. Found here are roughly 87,000 clones, approximately 82% of them singletons; the top ten hold 2% to 2.5%. Sequencing was performed on peripheral blood. Source of these receptors: a woman in her seventies with acute or convalescent COVID-19.

The chain has TRBV5-1 and TRBJ1-2, with 7 bases that match TRBD1. Germline-derived CDR1 and CDR2 are SGHRS and YFSETQ. The CDR3 totals 15 residues. The junction had 2 bases not matched to a gene; V was cut back by 0 bases and J by 0 bases. The CDR3 DNA sequence: TGCGCCAGCAGCTTGGAGGGGGCGCCTAACTATGGCTACACCTTC. Residues: CASSLEGAPNYGYTF.

This sequence joins TRBV27 and TRBJ1-4, with D unresolved. This CDR3 has 11 residues. V was clipped by 4 bases and J by 11 bases, with 8 bases between them. Germline V CDR1 and CDR2: MNHEY, SMNVEV (reference sequence). The CDR3: CASSYGSKLFF. For the CDR3, the DNA is TGTGCCAGCAGTTACGGGTCGAAACTGTTTTTT. The whole variable domain, remainder taken from reference TRBV27 and TRBJ1-4, is EAQVTQNPRYLITVTGKKLTVTCSQNMNHEYMSWYRQDPGLGLRQIYYSMNVEVTDKGDVPEGYKVSRKEKRNFPLILESPSPNQTSLYFCASSYGSKLFFGSGTQLSVL.

This rearrangement joins TRBV11-2 to TRBJ2-2, with 10 positions matching TRBD2. Germline trimming cut 5 bases from V and 7 bases from J; bases unmatched to any gene: 4. CDR3 size: 14 residues. CDR1 SGHAT and CDR2 FQNNGV come from the germline V gene. This CDR3 is CASSTRTSGGELFF. CDR3 bases: TGTGCCAGCAGCACCCGGACTAGCGGCGGGGAGCTGTTTTTT.

The chain combines TRBV6-4 with TRBJ1-2; no clear D gene. The V end was cut by 6 bases, the J end by 0 bases, with 11 bases between. Germline-derived CDR1 and CDR2 are MRHNA and SNTAGT. This CDR3 is 14 amino acids long. The CDR3 nucleotides read TGTGCCAGCAGACTTAATGCCGCTAACTATGGCTACACCTTC. Its protein is CASRLNAANYGYTF.

This clone was observed a single time. The chain has TRBV5-1 and TRBJ1-3; D may be TRBD1 (6 bases). Germline assignment: CDR1 SGHRS and CDR2 YFSETQ. The CDR3 extends over 16 amino acids. V lost 1 base, J lost 2 bases, and 13 bases lay in between. CDR3 coding DNA: TGCGCCAGCAGCTTGCTTAACAGGGCGACTGGAAACACCATATATTTT. This codes for CASSLLNRATGNTIYF.

The CDR3 spells CASSRQGAGQPQHF. CDR3 DNA sequence: TGTGCCAGCAGTCGACAGGGGGCCGGCCAGCCCCAGCATTTT. This chain connects TRBV2 to TRBJ1-5; TRBD1 matches 10 bases. V trimming: 5 bases; J trimming: 7 bases; junction bases outside the gene matches: 5. CDR3 length equals 14 residues. The germline V gene has CDR1 SNHLY and CDR2 FYNNEI. Variable domain in full (rest from reference TRBV2 and TRBJ1-5): EPEVTQTPSHQVTQMGQEVILRCVPISNHLYFYWYRQILGQKVEFLVSFYNNEISEKSEIFDDQFSVERPDGSNFTLKIRSTKLEDSAMYFCASSRQGAGQPQHFGDGTRLSIL.

The chain combines TRBV18 with TRBJ1-1, with 8 bases that match TRBD1. J lost 3 bases, V lost 2 bases, and 5 bases had no gene match. The CDR3 spans 15 residues. The V gene's germline CDR1 is KGHSH and CDR2 LQKENI. The CDR3 DNA reads TGTGCCAGCTCACCAGACCAGGGGGCATACACTGAAGCTTTCTTT. This codes for CASSPDQGAYTEAFF.

V gene TRBV5-4 combines with J gene TRBJ2-2; TRBD1 matches at 9 bases. CDR1 SGHNT and CDR2 YYREEE come from the germline V gene (reference sequence). The CDR3 length is 16 residues. Trimming at V came to 4 bases and at J to 5 bases, leaving 9 bases not matched to a gene. The CDR3 DNA follows: TGTGCCAGCAGCATCACCGGGACAGGGTTGACCGGGGAGCTGTTTTTT. Translating it yields CASSITGTGLTGELFF.

The V and J genes are TRBV4-2 and TRBJ2-5, with D perhaps TRBD2 (5 bases). V dropped 1 base and J dropped 1 base, with 10 bases sitting between them. Germline V gives CDR1 LGHNA, CDR2 YNFKEQ. The CDR3 loop spans 15 amino acids. For the CDR3, the DNA is TGTGCCAGCAGCCAAGGATTCAGCGGCCAAGAGACCCAGTACTTC. This encodes CASSQGFSGQETQYF.

The chain employs TRBV4-2 and TRBJ1-1, with TRBD1 matching 9 bases. The trim removed 2 bases at V and 4 bases at J, leaving 5 bases unmatched. This CDR3 is 15 amino acids long. Germline V gene sequence: CDR1 LGHNA, CDR2 YNFKEQ. The CDR3 region has the DNA TGTGCCAGCAGCCAAACATTGACAGGGGGCACTGAAGCTTTCTTT. Residues: CASSQTLTGGTEAFF.

This clone was seen only once. This chain links TRBV7-6 with TRBJ1-5; TRBD1 is a possible D gene (5 bases). Germline V gene sequence: CDR1 SGHVS, CDR2 FNYEAQ. There are 15 residues in the CDR3. V shed 5 bases and J shed 0 bases, with 11 bases lying between them. Here the CDR3 DNA reads TGTGCCAGCAGCCTATTCGGGGGTAGCAATCAGCCCCAGCATTTT. It encodes CASSLFGGSNQPQHF.

The chain combines TRBV11-2 with TRBJ2-7, with D perhaps matching TRBD1 (5 bases). V was shortened by 0 bases and J by 3 bases, with 21 bases between the two germline ends. The CDR3 loop spans 18 amino acids. From germline, CDR1 is SGHAT and CDR2 FQNNGV. The CDR3 DNA sequence: TGTGCCAGCAGCTTAGATCTGGCAGGGTCTTACTTTAACTACGAGCAGTACTTC. Amino acid sequence: CASSLDLAGSYFNYEQYF.

This clone appeared a few times. Other DNA sequences in this specimen translate into the identical CDR3. V usage is TRBV18 and J usage is TRBJ2-3; D is possibly TRBD1 (6 bases). Per the germline V gene, CDR1 is KGHSH and CDR2 is LQKENI. CDR3 size: 15 residues. Deletions cut 3 bases from V and 1 base from J, with 11 bases between. CDR3: CASSPSRGGTDTQYF. CDR3 nucleotides: TGTGCCAGCTCACCGAGCAGGGGCGGCACAGATACGCAGTATTTT.

The rearrangement links TRBV6-5 to TRBJ2-1; 14 nucleotides match TRBD2. Germline lookup yields CDR1 MNHEY and CDR2 SVGAGI. V shed 6 bases, J shed 7 bases, and the junction held 5 bases outside the gene matches. The CDR3 length is 15 residues. The CDR3 DNA sequence: TGTGCCAGCAGAAGACTAGCGGGGGGGCTTAATGAGCAGTTCTTC. Protein: CASRRLAGGLNEQFF.

The chain carries TRBV6-5 and TRBJ1-2; D is possibly TRBD1 (5 bases). The germline V gene has CDR1 MNHEY and CDR2 SVGAGI. The CDR3 is 14 amino acids. V was clipped by 5 bases and J by 4 bases, with 14 bases between them. The CDR3 spells CASSQSQGSYGYTF. CDR3 nucleotide sequence: TGTGCCAGCAGTCAGAGTCAGGGTAGCTATGGCTACACCTTC.

This clone was picked up one time. This chain uses TRBV6-5 with TRBJ1-1, with D possibly matching TRBD1 (5 bases). Trimming shortened V by 4 bases and J by 1 base, and 10 bases separated the two germline ends. The CDR3 has 14 residues. The germline CDR1 and CDR2 sequences are MNHEY and SVGAGI. The CDR3: CASSLDGGNTEAFF. CDR3 nucleotide sequence: TGTGCCAGCAGTTTGGACGGGGGGAACACTGAAGCTTTCTTT.

In its sample, this clone was seen once. The rearrangement joins TRBV7-9 to TRBJ1-2; D might be TRBD1 (5 bases). CDR1 SEHNR and CDR2 FQNEAQ come from the germline V gene (reference sequence). V shed 1 base and J shed 4 bases, with 13 bases lying between them. CDR3 size: 15 residues. CDR3 loop: CASSLVSGVGYGYTF. The CDR3, as DNA: TGTGCCAGCAGCTTAGTGTCGGGGGTCGGCTATGGCTACACCTTC.

The chain links TRBV7-2 to TRBJ1-6; TRBD1 is a possible D gene (6 bases). The CDR3 spans 14 residues. CDR1 is SGHTA and CDR2 is FQGNSA in the germline V gene. V was pared by 4 bases and J by 7 bases, with 11 bases between. The DNA for the CDR3 is TGTGCCAGCAGCTGGGGAAGGGGGAATTCACCCCTCCACTTT. Translated, it gives CASSWGRGNSPLHF.